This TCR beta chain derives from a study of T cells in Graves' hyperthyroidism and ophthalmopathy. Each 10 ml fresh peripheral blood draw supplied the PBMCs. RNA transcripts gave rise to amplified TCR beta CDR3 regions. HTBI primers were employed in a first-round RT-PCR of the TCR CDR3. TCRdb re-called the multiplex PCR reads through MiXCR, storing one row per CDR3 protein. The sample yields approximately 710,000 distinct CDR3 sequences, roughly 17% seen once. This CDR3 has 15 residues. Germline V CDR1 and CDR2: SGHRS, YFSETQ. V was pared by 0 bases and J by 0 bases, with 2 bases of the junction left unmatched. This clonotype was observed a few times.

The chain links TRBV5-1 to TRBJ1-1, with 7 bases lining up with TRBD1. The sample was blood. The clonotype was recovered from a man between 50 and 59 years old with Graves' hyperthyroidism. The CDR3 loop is CASSLVGQMNTEAFF. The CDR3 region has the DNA TGCGCCAGCAGCTTGGTGGGACAGATGAACACTGAAGCTTTCTTT.